This TCR beta chain was sequenced in a study of glioma-infiltrating T cells. The V and J ends lost 2 bases and 0 bases respectively, with 11 bases between them. CDR1 is MDHEN and CDR2 is SYDVKM in the germline V gene. The CDR3 has 16 amino acids. Notes on the study in general: Gliomas, especially low-grade, showed above-expected tissue-blood divergence; non-neoplastic patients showed below. Tissue and blood shared very few CDR3 sequences.

Amplification of TCR alpha and beta CDR3 regions from RNA used iRepertoire nested multiplex PCR. For one-step reverse transcription and amplification, about 85-400 ng of tissue mRNA or PBMC total RNA was used. Each CDR3 protein gets one entry after TCRdb re-called the multiplex PCR reads with MiXCR. This table holds around 130,000 distinct CDR3 sequences, around 25% found once. Concerning this clonotype: Its antigen is undetermined.

Sequenced material: glioma tissue, nonneoplastic brain tissue, or PBMCs (not recorded which). The rearrangement joins TRBV28 to TRBJ1-3; weak D call: TRBD1 (5 bases). This TCR was sampled from a human donor with low-grade glioma or glioblastoma, undergoing nonglioma brain surgery, or in good health (not recorded which). DNA of the CDR3: TGTGCCAGCAGTTTAGCGCGGGGGTACTCTGGAAACACCATATATTTT. Protein: CASSLARGYSGNTIYF. The whole variable domain, filled in from reference TRBV28 and TRBJ1-3, reads DVKVTQSSRYLVKRTGEKVFLECVQDMDHENMFWYRQDPGLGLRLIYFSYDVKMKEKGDIPEGYSVSREKKERFSLILESASTNQTSMYLCASSLARGYSGNTIYFGEGSWLTVV.